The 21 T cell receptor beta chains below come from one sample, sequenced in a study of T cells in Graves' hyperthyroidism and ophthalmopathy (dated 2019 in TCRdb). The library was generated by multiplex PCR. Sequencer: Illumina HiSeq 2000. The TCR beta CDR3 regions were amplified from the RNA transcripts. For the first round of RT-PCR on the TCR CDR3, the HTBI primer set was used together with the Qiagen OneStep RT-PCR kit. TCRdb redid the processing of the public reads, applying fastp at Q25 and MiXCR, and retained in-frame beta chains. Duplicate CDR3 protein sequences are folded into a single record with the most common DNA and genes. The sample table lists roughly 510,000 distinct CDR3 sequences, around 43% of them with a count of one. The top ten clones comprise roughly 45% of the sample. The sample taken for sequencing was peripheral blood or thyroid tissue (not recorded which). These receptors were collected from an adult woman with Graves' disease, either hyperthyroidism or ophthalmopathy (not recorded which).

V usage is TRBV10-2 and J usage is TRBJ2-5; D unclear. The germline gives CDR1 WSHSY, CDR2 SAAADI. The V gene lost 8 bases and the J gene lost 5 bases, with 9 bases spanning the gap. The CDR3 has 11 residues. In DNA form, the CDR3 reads TGCGCCAGCTTTACCTCGGAGACCCAGTACTTC. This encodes CASFTSETQYF.

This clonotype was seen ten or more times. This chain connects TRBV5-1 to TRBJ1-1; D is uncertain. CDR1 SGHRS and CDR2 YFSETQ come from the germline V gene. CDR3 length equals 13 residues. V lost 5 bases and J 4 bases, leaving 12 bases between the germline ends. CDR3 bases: TGCGCCAGCAGGAAAACAGCAGGCACTGAAGCTTTCTTT. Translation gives CASRKTAGTEAFF.

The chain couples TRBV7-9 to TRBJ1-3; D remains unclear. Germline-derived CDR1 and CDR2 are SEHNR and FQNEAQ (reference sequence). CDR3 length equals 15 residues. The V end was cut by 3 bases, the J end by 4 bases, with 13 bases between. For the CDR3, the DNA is TGTGCCAGCAGCTTGAATCAGGCCCCGGGAAACACCATATATTTT. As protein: CASSLNQAPGNTIYF.

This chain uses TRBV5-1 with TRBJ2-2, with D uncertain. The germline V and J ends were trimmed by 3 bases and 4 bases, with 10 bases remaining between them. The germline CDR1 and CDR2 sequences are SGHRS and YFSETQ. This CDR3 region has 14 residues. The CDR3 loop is CASSSSASTGELFF. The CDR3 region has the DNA TGCGCCAGCAGCTCCTCAGCGAGCACCGGGGAGCTGTTTTTT.

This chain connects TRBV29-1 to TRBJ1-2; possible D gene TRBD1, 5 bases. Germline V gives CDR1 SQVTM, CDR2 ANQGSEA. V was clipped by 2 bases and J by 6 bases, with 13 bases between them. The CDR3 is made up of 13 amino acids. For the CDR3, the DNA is TGCAGCGTTGAACAGGGAGTAACACATGGCTACACCTTC. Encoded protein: CSVEQGVTHGYTF.

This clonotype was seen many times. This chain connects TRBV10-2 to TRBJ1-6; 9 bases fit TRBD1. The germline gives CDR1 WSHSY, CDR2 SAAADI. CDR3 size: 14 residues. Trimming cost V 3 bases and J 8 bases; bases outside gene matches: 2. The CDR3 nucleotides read TGCGCCAGCAGTGACGGGACAGGGTATTCACCCCTCCACTTT. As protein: CASSDGTGYSPLHF.

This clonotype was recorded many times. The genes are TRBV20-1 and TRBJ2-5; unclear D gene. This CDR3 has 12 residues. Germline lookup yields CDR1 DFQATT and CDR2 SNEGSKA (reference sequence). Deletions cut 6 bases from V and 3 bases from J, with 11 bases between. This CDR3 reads CSAEWAKETQYF. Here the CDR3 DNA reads TGCAGTGCCGAGTGGGCTAAAGAGACCCAGTACTTC.

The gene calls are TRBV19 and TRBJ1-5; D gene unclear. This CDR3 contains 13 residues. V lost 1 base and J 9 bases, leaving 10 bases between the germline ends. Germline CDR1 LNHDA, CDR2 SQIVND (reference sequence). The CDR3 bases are TGTGCCAGTAGTATAGGGGAGCTCTGGCCCCAGCATTTT. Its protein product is CASSIGELWPQHF.

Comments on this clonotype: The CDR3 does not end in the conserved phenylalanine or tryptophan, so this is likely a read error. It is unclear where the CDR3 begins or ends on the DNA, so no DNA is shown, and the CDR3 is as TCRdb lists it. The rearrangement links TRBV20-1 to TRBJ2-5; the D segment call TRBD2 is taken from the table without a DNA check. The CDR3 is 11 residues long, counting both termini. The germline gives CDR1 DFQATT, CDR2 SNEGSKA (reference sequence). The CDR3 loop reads CSASGLAGGYA.

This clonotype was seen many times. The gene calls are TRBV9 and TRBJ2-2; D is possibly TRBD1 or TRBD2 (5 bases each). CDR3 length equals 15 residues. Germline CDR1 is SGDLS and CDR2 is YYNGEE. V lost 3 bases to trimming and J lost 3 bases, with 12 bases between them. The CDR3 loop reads CASSAWDGYTGELFF. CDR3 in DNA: TGTGCCAGCAGCGCCTGGGACGGATACACCGGGGAGCTGTTTTTT.

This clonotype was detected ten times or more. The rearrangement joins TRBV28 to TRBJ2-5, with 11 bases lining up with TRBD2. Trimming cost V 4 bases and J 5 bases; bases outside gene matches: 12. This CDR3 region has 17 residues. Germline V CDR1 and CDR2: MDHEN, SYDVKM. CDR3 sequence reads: CASSSPLLAGGGETQYF. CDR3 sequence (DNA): TGTGCCAGCAGTTCACCCCTCCTAGCGGGAGGTGGGGAGACCCAGTACTTC.

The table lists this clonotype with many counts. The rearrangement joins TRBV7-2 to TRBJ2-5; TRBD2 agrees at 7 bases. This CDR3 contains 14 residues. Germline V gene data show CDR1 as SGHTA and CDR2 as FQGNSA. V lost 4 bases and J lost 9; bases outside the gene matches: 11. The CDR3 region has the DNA TGTGCCAGCAGCTACGGGGCAAGGGAGGGCGCCCAGTACTTC. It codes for CASSYGAREGAQYF.

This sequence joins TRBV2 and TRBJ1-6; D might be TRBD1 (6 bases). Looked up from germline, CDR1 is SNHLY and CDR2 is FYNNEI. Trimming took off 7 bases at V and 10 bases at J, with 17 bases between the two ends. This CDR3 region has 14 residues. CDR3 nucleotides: TGTGCCAGCACCTCACAGGGTAGAGGATCACCCCTCCACTTT. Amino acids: CASTSQGRGSPLHF.

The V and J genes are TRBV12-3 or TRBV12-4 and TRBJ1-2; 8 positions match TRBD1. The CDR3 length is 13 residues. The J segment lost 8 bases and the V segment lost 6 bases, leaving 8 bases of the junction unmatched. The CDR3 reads CASSNQGARGYTF. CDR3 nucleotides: TGTGCCAGCAGCAATCAGGGGGCGAGGGGCTACACCTTC.

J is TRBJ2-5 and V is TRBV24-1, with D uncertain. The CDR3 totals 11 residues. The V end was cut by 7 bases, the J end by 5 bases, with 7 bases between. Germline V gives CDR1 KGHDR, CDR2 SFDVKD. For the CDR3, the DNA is TGTGCCACCAGGTCGGGTGAGACCCAGTACTTC. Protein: CATRSGETQYF.

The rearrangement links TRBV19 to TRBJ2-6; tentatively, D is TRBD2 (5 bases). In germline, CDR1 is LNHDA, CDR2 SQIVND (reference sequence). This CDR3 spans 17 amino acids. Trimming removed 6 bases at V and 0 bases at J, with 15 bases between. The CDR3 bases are TGTGCCAGTAGCACCGAGGGCTGGCACTCTGGGGCCAACGTCCTGACTTTC. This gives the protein CASSTEGWHSGANVLTF. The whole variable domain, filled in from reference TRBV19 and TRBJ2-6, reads DGGITQSPKYLFRKEGQNVTLSCEQNLNHDAMYWYRQDPGQGLRLIYYSQIVNDFQKGDIAEGYSVSREKKESFPLTVTSAQKNPTAFYLCASSTEGWHSGANVLTFGAGSRLTVL.

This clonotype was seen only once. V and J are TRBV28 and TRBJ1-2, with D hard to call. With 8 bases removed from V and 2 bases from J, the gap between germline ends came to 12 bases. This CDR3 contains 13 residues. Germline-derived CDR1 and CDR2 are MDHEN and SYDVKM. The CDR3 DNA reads TGTGCCAGCGTTCCGGTTGGGAACTATGGCTACACCTTC. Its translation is CASVPVGNYGYTF.

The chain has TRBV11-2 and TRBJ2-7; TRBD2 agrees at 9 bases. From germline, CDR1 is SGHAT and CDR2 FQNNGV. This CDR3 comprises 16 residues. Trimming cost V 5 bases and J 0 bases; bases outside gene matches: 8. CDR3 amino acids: CASSPVAGAASYEQYF. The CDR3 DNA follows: TGTGCCAGCAGCCCAGTAGCGGGAGCTGCCTCCTACGAGCAGTACTTC. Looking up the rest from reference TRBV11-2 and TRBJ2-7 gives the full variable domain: EAGVAQSPRYKIIEKRQSVAFWCNPISGHATLYWYQQILGQGPKLLIQFQNNGVVDDSQLPKDRFSAERLKGVDSTLKIQPAKLEDSAVYLCASSPVAGAASYEQYFGPGTRLTVT.

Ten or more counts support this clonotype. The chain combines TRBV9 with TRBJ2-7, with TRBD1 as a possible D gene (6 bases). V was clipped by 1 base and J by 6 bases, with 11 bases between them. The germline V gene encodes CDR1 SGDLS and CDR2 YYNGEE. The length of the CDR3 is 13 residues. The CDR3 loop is CASSVQGLTEQYF. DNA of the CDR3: TGTGCCAGCAGCGTACAGGGGCTTACCGAGCAGTACTTC.

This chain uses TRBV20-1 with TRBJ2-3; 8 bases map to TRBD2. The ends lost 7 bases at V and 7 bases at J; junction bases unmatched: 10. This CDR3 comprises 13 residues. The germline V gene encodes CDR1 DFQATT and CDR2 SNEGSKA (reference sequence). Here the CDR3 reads CSEEGLGSHTQYF. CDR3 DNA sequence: TGCAGTGAGGAGGGACTAGGCTCCCATACGCAGTATTTT.

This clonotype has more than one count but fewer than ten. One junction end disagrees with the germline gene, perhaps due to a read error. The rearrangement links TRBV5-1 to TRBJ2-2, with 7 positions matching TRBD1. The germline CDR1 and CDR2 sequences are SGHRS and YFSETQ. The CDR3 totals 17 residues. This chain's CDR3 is CASSASGTVRIGGELFF. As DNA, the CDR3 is TGTGCCAGCAGCGCCTCTGGGACAGTCCGGATAGGCGGGGAGCTGTTTTTT.